This T cell receptor (beta chain) was recorded in a study of response to subunit inactivated influenza vaccine. TCRdb itself ran the RT-PCR reads through MiXCR, one entry per CDR3 protein. The data contain about 570,000 distinct CDR3 sequences, 11% of them singletons. The germline CDR1 and CDR2 sequences are DFQATT and SNEGSKA (reference sequence). CDR3 length: 14 amino acids. V lost 4 bases to trimming and J lost 2 bases; unmatched junction nucleotides: 4. The data also belong to a second study, concerning T cells expressing NK-cell markers. As that report states: Synthesis of TCR beta cDNA relied on 5'RACE template switching carrying UMIs.

V gene TRBV20-1 combines with J gene TRBJ2-3, with 9 bases lining up with TRBD2. This material consisted of PBMCs from blood, taken on the day of vaccination. The clonotype originates from a man between 50 and 59 years old who received an inactivated influenza vaccine. The CDR3 is CSATPSGDTDTQYF. Here the CDR3 DNA reads TGCAGTGCTACTCCTAGCGGGGACACAGATACGCAGTATTTT.